The 18 T cell receptor beta chains below come from one sample, sequenced in a study of T cell responses to AZD1222 COVID-19 vaccine. Using immunoSEQ multiplex PCR, the repertoire was profiled, and TCRdb retains in-frame clones only, with some absent. Of about 140,000 clones detected, approximately 90% appear once; the ten largest clones hold 4.7%. The material sequenced was peripheral blood, taken on day 0 of AZD1222 vaccination. These receptors all stem from an adult in good health.

V gene TRBV7-9 combines with J gene TRBJ1-1; TRBD1 might be the D (5 bases). The CDR3 has 13 amino acids. V was pared by 3 bases and J by 5 bases, with 10 bases between. CDR1 is SEHNR and CDR2 is FQNEAQ in the germline V gene (reference sequence). The chain's CDR3 is CASSLQGDTEAFF. The CDR3 coding sequence is TGTGCCAGCAGCTTGCAGGGAGATACTGAAGCTTTCTTT.

This CDR3 is CASSPTGQGAGQPQHF. The CDR3 coding sequence is TGCGCCAGCAGCCCGACGGGACAGGGGGCGGGTCAGCCCCAGCATTTT. The gene calls are TRBV4-1 and TRBJ1-5; TRBD1 matches 12 bases. V gave up 4 bases and J gave up 6 bases; unmatched junction bases: 7. Looked up from germline, CDR1 is MGHRA and CDR2 is YSYEKL. CDR3 length: 16 residues.

V usage is TRBV6-5 and J usage is TRBJ1-1; 7 bases match TRBD1. With 6 bases clipped from V and 7 bases from J, the junction kept 11 bases outside the gene matches. This CDR3 spans 14 amino acids. The germline V gene encodes CDR1 MNHEY and CDR2 SVGAGI. CDR3: CASSDLGQIGEAFF. The CDR3 region has the DNA TGTGCCAGCAGCGATTTGGGACAGATTGGTGAAGCTTTCTTT.

The J gene is TRBJ2-1, the V gene TRBV10-3; D is undetermined. The CDR3 totals 12 residues. Germline loops: CDR1 ENHRY, CDR2 SYGVKD. V was trimmed by 10 bases and J by 4 bases, leaving 11 bases between them. Written as DNA, the CDR3 is TGTGCCAACGGACCACATTACAATGAGCAGTTCTTC. Translated, it gives CANGPHYNEQFF.

J is TRBJ2-1 and V is TRBV24-1; D gene ambiguous. The V and J ends lost 6 bases and 0 bases respectively, with 11 bases between them. Germline CDR1 and CDR2: KGHDR and SFDVKD. The CDR3 loop spans 15 amino acids. This CDR3 is CATSRGSGSYNEQFF. Written as DNA, the CDR3 is TGTGCCACCAGTCGTGGTTCCGGCTCCTACAATGAGCAGTTCTTC.

The chain is built from TRBV28 and TRBJ1-2; D is perhaps TRBD1 (5 bases). The CDR3 extends over 14 amino acids. The V end was cut by 6 bases, the J end by 4 bases, with 15 bases between. The V gene's germline CDR1 is MDHEN and CDR2 SYDVKM. CDR3 in amino acids: CASSPGGDAYGYTF. The DNA of the CDR3 is TGTGCCAGCAGCCCGGGGGGGGACGCCTATGGCTACACCTTC.

The genes are TRBV5-6 and TRBJ2-7, with 9 bases fitting TRBD1. In germline, CDR1 is SGHDT, CDR2 YYEEEE. The trim removed 4 bases at V and 6 bases at J, leaving 2 bases unmatched. This CDR3 comprises 12 residues. CDR3 loop: CASSPTGGEQYF. The DNA of the CDR3 is TGTGCCAGCAGCCCGACAGGGGGCGAGCAGTACTTC.

This chain links TRBV19 with TRBJ1-4; a possible D gene is TRBD1 (6 bases). This CDR3 contains 13 residues. Between the trimmed V and J ends, which lost 4 bases and 10 bases, there was a span of 13 bases. Germline CDR1 reads LNHDA; CDR2 reads SQIVND (reference sequence). CDR3 amino acids: CASSTGDWVKLFF. The CDR3, as DNA: TGTGCCAGTAGTACAGGGGACTGGGTAAAACTGTTTTTT.

This clone occurred once. The J gene is TRBJ2-1, the V gene TRBV7-3; the match to TRBD2 covers 10 bases. The CDR3 sequence is 15 residues long. Trimming removed 2 bases from V and 10 bases from J; junction bases left unmatched: 8. Germline V lookup: CDR1 SGHTA, CDR2 FQGTGA. The CDR3 sequence: CASSLSSSGRREQFF. In DNA, the CDR3 is TGTGCCAGCAGCTTATCGTCTAGCGGGAGAAGAGAGCAGTTCTTC.

This clone was seen a single time. The V and J genes are TRBV4-2 and TRBJ1-2, with D unresolved. The CDR3 has 13 residues. Trimming removed 0 bases from V and 5 bases from J, with 7 bases in between. Germline CDR1 and CDR2: LGHNA and YNFKEQ. CDR3 region: CASSQEVRYGYTF. The CDR3 nucleotides are TGTGCCAGCAGCCAAGAGGTCCGGTATGGCTACACCTTC.

The rearrangement links TRBV6-2 or TRBV6-3 to TRBJ2-1; 11 bases are shared with TRBD2. From germline, CDR1 is MNHEY and CDR2 SVGEGT. The CDR3 spans 17 residues. Trimming removed 6 bases from V and 0 bases from J; junction bases left unmatched: 7. The CDR3: CASSPSGRPSSYNEQFF. CDR3 sequence (DNA): TGTGCCAGCAGCCCTAGCGGGAGGCCCAGCTCCTACAATGAGCAGTTCTTC.

The chain links TRBV6-2 or TRBV6-3 to TRBJ2-7; possibly TRBD1 for D (6 bases). The CDR3 length is 15 residues. The ends were cut back, 2 bases at V and 2 bases at J, with 13 bases in the middle. In germline, CDR1 is MNHEY, CDR2 SVGEGT. CDR3 nucleotides: TGTGCCAGCAGTTACATACAGGGTGTCCCCTACGAGCAGTACTTC. This translates into CASSYIQGVPYEQYF.

This chain joins TRBV2 and TRBJ1-1; D gene ambiguous. The length of the CDR3 is 10 residues. CDR1 and CDR2 from the germline V gene are SNHLY and FYNNEI. Between the trimmed V and J ends, which lost 7 bases and 11 bases, there was a span of 11 bases. This CDR3 is CASNQVTAFF. CDR3 sequence (DNA): TGTGCCAGCAACCAGGTGACCGCTTTCTTT.

CDR3 sequence reads: CASSHGTERTNEKLFF. In nucleotides, the CDR3 is TGTGCCAGCAGCCATGGAACCGAGAGGACTAATGAAAAACTGTTTTTT. The genes are TRBV4-2 and TRBJ1-4, with D unclear. There are 16 residues in the CDR3. Germline V lookup: CDR1 LGHNA, CDR2 YNFKEQ. Between the trimmed V and J ends, which lost 3 bases and 2 bases, there was a span of 13 bases.

The CDR3 spells CATEPPGHSIPSYNSPLHF. Here the CDR3 DNA reads TGTGCCACCGAACCTCCGGGACATTCAATTCCCTCCTATAATTCACCCCTCCACTTT. The V gene is TRBV7-9, the J gene TRBJ1-6, with D tentatively TRBD1 (6 bases). This CDR3 spans 19 amino acids. V gave up 10 bases and J gave up 0 bases, with 25 bases separating them. Germline CDR1 SEHNR, CDR2 FQNEAQ (reference sequence).

The chain has TRBV19 and TRBJ1-1, with D possibly matching TRBD1 (6 bases). The V gene lost 2 bases and the J gene lost 1 base, with 11 bases spanning the gap. This CDR3 comprises 15 residues. CDR1 and CDR2 from the germline V gene are LNHDA and SQIVND (reference sequence). The CDR3: CASSIRPQGNTEAFF. CDR3 sequence (DNA): TGTGCCAGTAGTATACGTCCACAGGGGAACACTGAAGCTTTCTTT.

This clone occurred once. The genes are TRBV5-1 and TRBJ2-5; TRBD1 aligns across 7 bases. The CDR3 runs to 16 residues. Germline CDR1 is SGHRS and CDR2 is YFSETQ. With 4 bases clipped from V and 0 bases from J, the junction kept 9 bases outside the gene matches. CDR3 residues: CASSGKRTGNQETQYF. For the CDR3, the DNA is TGCGCCAGCAGCGGGAAACGGACAGGAAACCAAGAGACCCAGTACTTC.

The V gene is TRBV7-6, the J gene TRBJ2-2, with D perhaps matching TRBD1 (5 bases). V lost 6 bases and J lost 2, with 13 bases in between. CDR1 and CDR2 (germline): SGHVS, FNYEAQ. This CDR3 has 15 residues. The CDR3 nucleotides read TGTGCCAGCAGTTTAAGGGGATTCAACACCGGGGAGCTGTTTTTT. Its protein is CASSLRGFNTGELFF.